The clone carrying this TCR beta chain was detected only once. The antigen remains undetermined. The data were produced by immunoSEQ multiplex PCR, yet TCRdb's version contains in-frame clones alone and is incomplete. Of approximately 740,000 clones listed, about 91% are singletons. These data originate in a study of shared clonotypes between healthy human individuals. General study findings and limits: Compared with memory subsets, naive subsets generally had larger estimated richness.

Selected positively for CCR7 and CD45RO-negative, naive CD8 cells excluded terminally differentiated effector memory CD45RA+ cells. Germline loops: CDR1 SGHAT, CDR2 FQNNGV. The CDR3 has 16 residues. The V end was cut by 0 bases, the J end by 9 bases, with 17 bases between. This receptor was identified in a man aged 30-40 years in good health. Sequenced input: naive CD8+ T cells sorted from blood. The J gene is TRBJ2-2, the V gene TRBV11-2; D perhaps matches TRBD1 (5 bases). CDR3 sequence reads: CASSLDQFQGFRELFF. DNA for the CDR3: TGTGCCAGCAGCTTAGATCAGTTCCAGGGATTCAGGGAGCTGTTTTTT.